This TCR beta chain was observed in a study of blood T cell repertoires in COVID-19. The CDR3 has 14 amino acids. The V gene's germline CDR1 is SNHLY and CDR2 FYNNEI. V shed 1 base and J shed 3 bases, with 9 bases lying between them. Study members were between 18 and 89 years old and lived in approximately 25 US regions. Generated by immunoSEQ multiplex PCR, the TCRdb table keeps only in-frame clones and is missing some. Altogether roughly 250,000 clones are present, approximately 86% being singletons, with the ten largest covering about 6%. This clonotype was obtained from a woman in her twenties or thirties with acute COVID-19. The V and J genes are TRBV2 and TRBJ1-1; the D gene is possibly TRBD1 (6 bases). The sample taken for sequencing was PBMCs or T cells enriched from blood (not recorded which). CDR3 amino acids: CASSEGTADTEAFF. DNA for the CDR3: TGTGCCAGCAGTGAAGGGACAGCAGACACTGAAGCTTTCTTT. The whole variable domain, remainder taken from reference TRBV2 and TRBJ1-1, is EPEVTQTPSHQVTQMGQEVILRCVPISNHLYFYWYRQILGQKVEFLVSFYNNEISEKSEIFDDQFSVERPDGSNFTLKIRSTKLEDSAMYFCASSEGTADTEAFFGQGTRLTVV.